Relative to its sample, the clone carrying this TCR beta chain is medium-sized. This record comes from a study of CXCR3 chemokines and chemotherapy response in bladder cancer. This CDR3 contains 14 residues. Germline CDR1 and CDR2: MNHNS and SASEGT. Losses at the gene ends were 4 bases for V and 5 bases for J; bases not matched to a gene: 7. TCRdb itself ran the PCR reads through MiXCR, one entry per CDR3 protein. The table records about 8,100 distinct CDR3 sequences, 10% to 15% of them present only once. The clonotype originates from a human donor with bladder cancer that responded to neoadjuvant chemotherapy. The chain is built from TRBV6-1 and TRBJ1-2; the match to TRBD1 covers 7 bases. This specimen was collected from a patient whose treatment included neoadjuvant chemotherapy. The DNA for the CDR3 is TGTGCCAGCAGTGGACAGGGAACCGGGTATGGCTACACCTTC. Translation gives CASSGQGTGYGYTF.